A single sample gave rise to the 22 T cell receptor beta chains below, sequenced in a study of tumor-infiltrating lymphocytes in primary liver carcinoma. Unsorted bulk tissue of about 18-32 mg yielded co-extracted RNA and DNA. Using a constant-region primer together with ProtoScript II reverse transcriptase, TCR beta cDNA was made from approximately 500 ng of total RNA. Employing slightly modified ARM-PCR, three nested multiplex PCR rounds were run, and these gave rise to the TCR beta libraries. TRBV1-TRBV30 forward and Cbeta reverse primers drove the first two roughly 11-cycle rounds. MiXCR, run by TCRdb on the multiplex PCR reads, gives a single entry per CDR3 protein. Among approximately 110,000 distinct CDR3 sequences, around two thirds were seen once, and the ten largest hold roughly 9%. The sequenced sample consisted of liver tumor tissue from sampling region 1. Noted subset: tumor region T1, superior pole. Receptors were obtained from a woman aged 55-75 years with primary liver carcinoma and hepatitis B virus infection.

In regard to this clonotype: This may be a read error: a much more frequent sequence differs by one nucleotide. J is TRBJ2-6 and V is TRBV6-5; D might be TRBD1 (6 bases). This CDR3 has 15 amino acids. Germline V lookup: CDR1 MNHEY, CDR2 SVGAGI. Here the CDR3 reads CASSKQGPGTNVLTF. In nucleotides, the CDR3 is TGTGCCAGCAGTAAACAGGGCCCTGGGACCAACGTCCTGACTTTC.

To note about this clonotype: A much larger clone differs by one base, so this may be a read error. V usage is TRBV28 and J usage is TRBJ2-6; no clear D. This CDR3 has 14 amino acids. Germline assignment: CDR1 MDHEN and CDR2 SYDVKM. The CDR3 DNA reads as TGTGTCAGCAGTGAGCCCTCTGGGGCCAACGTCCTGACTTTC. It is translated as CVSSEPSGANVLTF.

This clonotype has more than one count but fewer than ten. One end of the junction does not line up with germline, which may come from a read error. The chain couples TRBV2 to TRBJ2-2; 7 bases match TRBD1. CDR3 length: 14 residues. The V gene's germline CDR1 is SNHLY and CDR2 FYNNEI. This CDR3 is CASRRDSNTGELFF. CDR3 nucleotide sequence: TGTGCCAGCAGGAGGGACAGCAACACTGGGGAGCTGTTTTTT. Looking up the rest from reference TRBV2 and TRBJ2-2 gives the full variable domain: EPEVTQTPSHQVTQMGQEVILRCVPISNHLYFYWYRQILGQKVEFLVSFYNNEISEKSEIFDDQFSVERPDGSNFTLKIRSTKLEDSAMYFCASRRDSNTGELFFGEGSRLTVL.

In its sample, this clonotype was seen a few times. At one end, the junction sequence differs from germline, possibly due to a read error. This rearrangement joins TRBV14 to TRBJ2-5, with unresolved D. Germline CDR1 is SGHDN and CDR2 is FVKESK. This CDR3 comprises 15 residues. This chain's CDR3 is CVSSQDLTIQETQYF. The DNA of the CDR3 is TGTGTCAGCAGCCAAGATCTAACCATTCAAGAGACCCAATACTTC.

In this sample, this clonotype turned up many times. V usage is TRBV6-1 and J usage is TRBJ1-5, with 10 bases fitting TRBD1. The V gene end was trimmed by 0 bases and the J gene end by 1 base; junction bases not matched to a gene: 9. CDR1 is MNHNS, CDR2 SASEGT, per germline. CDR3 length equals 19 residues. CDR3 sequence (DNA): TGTGCCAGCAGTGAAGCGCGGGACAGGGGCCCCCTAAGCAATCAGCCCCAGCATTTT. Encoded protein: CASSEARDRGPLSNQPQHF.

A word on this clonotype: The conserved closing phenylalanine or tryptophan is absent in this CDR3, likely reflecting a read error. J is TRBJ2-1 and V is TRBV11-2, with TRBD2 matching 9 bases. CDR3 length: 13 amino acids. Germline assignment: CDR1 SGHAT and CDR2 FQNNGV. The junction had 4 bases not matched to a gene; V was cut back by 3 bases and J by 10 bases. The CDR3 loop reads CASSLASGAEQFS. The CDR3 DNA reads TGTGCCAGCAGCTTGGCTAGCGGGGCAGAGCAGTTCTCC.

Of note for this clonotype: It may be a read error: a sequence one base away is much more abundant. This chain links TRBV5-4 with TRBJ2-1, with D perhaps assigned TRBD1 or TRBD2 (5 bases each). The length of the CDR3 is 17 residues. Germline-derived CDR1 and CDR2 are SGHNT and YYREEE (reference sequence). The CDR3 DNA reads TGTGCCAGCAGCTCTCCTGAGGGGCATGTCTCCTACTATGAGCAGTTCTTC. It codes for CASSSPEGHVSYYEQFF.

The V gene is TRBV10-3, the J gene TRBJ1-6, with D unresolved. This CDR3 spans 12 amino acids. Germline V CDR1 and CDR2: ENHRY, SYGVKD. For the CDR3, the DNA is TGTACCGTCAGTGAGGATAATTCACCCCTCCACTTT. Its protein is CTVSEDNSPLHF.

This clonotype was seen once. With a much larger clone just one base away, this may be a read error. J is TRBJ1-6 and V is TRBV6-1; tentative D call: TRBD1 (5 bases). CDR3 length equals 13 residues. The V gene lost 8 bases and the J gene lost 6 bases, with 11 bases spanning the gap. Germline CDR1 is MNHNS and CDR2 is SASEGT. The CDR3: CASSWGSNSPLHF. DNA for the CDR3: TGTGCCAGCTCGTGGGGCTCTAATTCACCCCTCCACTTT.

In regard to this clonotype: At one of its ends the junction is not consistent with the germline gene, which may arise from a read error. The rearrangement joins TRBV5-6 to TRBJ2-3; possible D gene TRBD1, 6 bases. The germline gives CDR1 SGHDT, CDR2 YYEEEE. The CDR3 is 13 residues long. CDR3 region: CASSFAGVHTQYF. As DNA, the CDR3 is TGTGCCAGCAGCTTTGCAGGGGTCCATACGCAGTATTTC.

This clonotype turned up a few times. Since a much larger clone is just one base distant, this may be a read error. The V and J genes are TRBV6-5 and TRBJ2-3; weak D call: TRBD1 (7 bases). CDR1 is MNHEY and CDR2 is SVGAGI in the germline V gene. CDR3 length equals 15 residues. V shed 9 bases and J shed 0 bases, with 16 bases lying between them. The CDR3 DNA is TGTGCCAGGAGGTTCAGGGGGGCTAGCACAGATACGCAGTATTTT. Translating gives CARRFRGASTDTQYF.

The chain links TRBV28 to TRBJ2-7; D gene uncertain. V was shortened by 7 bases and J by 0 bases, with 13 bases between the two germline ends. The CDR3 loop spans 14 amino acids. Germline V CDR1 and CDR2: MDHEN, SYDVKM. The CDR3 DNA reads as TGTGCCAGCACCCAAGTCGACGGCTCCTACGAGCAGTACTTC. As protein: CASTQVDGSYEQYF.

This clonotype was seen a single time. A much larger clone sits a single nucleotide away, making a read error possible. The chain links TRBV5-6 to TRBJ2-1; 11 nucleotides agree with TRBD2. In germline, CDR1 is SGHDT, CDR2 YYEEEE. The CDR3 sequence is 16 residues long. Germline trimming cut 3 bases from V and 6 bases from J; bases unmatched to any gene: 8. The CDR3 spells CASSSGGLAATNEQFF. The CDR3 DNA sequence: TGTGCCAGCAGCTCGGGGGGACTAGCGGCAACCAATGAGCAGTTCTTC.

A remark on this clonotype: This could be a read error, since a much larger clone is one nucleotide away. The CDR3 protein is CASSHRGIGADTQYF. CDR3 bases: TGTGCCAGCAGCCATCGAGGAATTGGTGCAGATACGCAGTATTTT. This sequence joins TRBV6-1 and TRBJ2-3; no clear D. In germline, CDR1 is MNHNS, CDR2 SASEGT. The CDR3 length is 15 residues. The V end was cut by 6 bases, the J end by 4 bases, with 17 bases between.

The genes are TRBV28 and TRBJ1-1; 10 nucleotides match TRBD1. CDR1 is MDHEN and CDR2 is SYDVKM in the germline V gene. V gave up 3 bases and J gave up 5 bases; unmatched junction bases: 18. The CDR3 is made up of 19 amino acids. CDR3 sequence reads: CASSFVTGPAGTGVTEAFF. The CDR3, as DNA: TGTGCCAGCAGTTTCGTTACCGGTCCAGCCGGGACAGGGGTGACTGAAGCTTTCTTT. Supplemented by reference TRBV28 and TRBJ1-1, the full variable domain reads DVKVTQSSRYLVKRTGEKVFLECVQDMDHENMFWYRQDPGLGLRLIYFSYDVKMKEKGDIPEGYSVSREKKERFSLILESASTNQTSMYLCASSFVTGPAGTGVTEAFFGQGTRLTVV.

To note about this clonotype: The junction and the germline gene differ at one end; a read error may be behind it. Written as DNA, the CDR3 is TGTGCCAGCAGCTTGGGGACCCATTCCACATATACACAGTATTTT. Its translation is CASSLGTHSTYTQYF. The V and J genes are TRBV5-8 and TRBJ2-3; D is ambiguous. Per germline, CDR1 SGHTS and CDR2 YDEGEE. The CDR3 length is 15 residues.

As for this clonotype: An end of the junction does not agree with germline; a read error may underlie this. V gene TRBV4-2 combines with J gene TRBJ2-3, with TRBD1 as a possible D gene (5 bases). CDR3 size: 14 residues. Germline CDR1 and CDR2: LGHNA and YNFKEQ. CDR3 in amino acids: CASSQVSSTGTQYF. The CDR3 nucleotides read TGTGCCAGCAGCCAAGTTAGCAGCACAGGTACGCAGTATTTT.

With respect to this clonotype: The CDR3 carries no conserved terminal phenylalanine or tryptophan, so it likely arises from a read error. Because the CDR3's place on the DNA is in doubt, the DNA is left out and the CDR3 is given as listed by TCRdb. This chain joins TRBV10-2 and TRBJ1-2; the D call of TRBD1 is as the table states it, not checked on the DNA. The CDR3 numbers 14 amino acids, ends counted. Per germline, CDR1 WSHSY and CDR2 SAAADI. The CDR3 here is CASSERGQGFGNTL.

Comments on this clonotype: Compared with germline, one end of the junction differs, possibly owing to a read error. The chain has TRBV11-3 and TRBJ2-1, with D tentatively TRBD2 (5 bases). CDR3 length equals 15 residues. Germline CDR1 reads SGHNT; CDR2 reads YENEEA. The CDR3 is CTSSLGTSGKLEHFF. In DNA form, the CDR3 reads TGTACCAGCAGCTTAGGAACTAGTGGGAAGCTTGAGCACTTCTTC.

A remark on this clonotype: Possible read error: a much larger clone is one base away. This chain links TRBV30 with TRBJ2-3, with 9 bases lining up with TRBD2. There are 15 residues in the CDR3. The germline gives CDR1 GTSNPN, CDR2 SVGIG (reference sequence). The CDR3 is CAWQPGLARADMQYF. CDR3 DNA sequence: TGTGCCTGGCAACCGGGACTAGCACGCGCAGATATGCAGTATTTT.

For this clonotype: The junction shows a germline mismatch at one end, possibly a read error. The genes are TRBV11-3 and TRBJ1-4; D is perhaps TRBD1 (6 bases). In germline, CDR1 is SGHNT, CDR2 YENEEA. The CDR3 is 12 amino acids. CDR3 DNA: TGTGCCACCAGCCCAGACAGGATACAATTGTTTTTT. This encodes CATSPDRIQLFF.

This clonotype was detected ten times or more. The chain carries TRBV29-1 and TRBJ2-3; the match to TRBD2 covers 10 bases. Germline values: CDR1 SQVTM, CDR2 ANQGSEA. Trimming removed 5 bases from V and 4 bases from J; junction bases left unmatched: 3. The CDR3 spans 13 residues. CDR3 region: CSVSSGSADTQYF. CDR3 DNA sequence: TGCAGCGTTTCTAGCGGGAGTGCAGATACGCAGTATTTT.